This T cell receptor beta chain was identified in a study of T cell repertoires in cytomegalovirus infection. Each CDR3 protein gets one entry after TCRdb re-called the reads with MiXCR. The top ten clones hold around a sixth of a sample with hundreds of thousands of distinct CDR3 sequences, 33% of them seen once. In this sample, this clonotype turned up a few times. What it binds is unknown. Sequenced here: cultured PBMCs, sampled from culture after CMV antigen stimulation. The clonotype was recovered from a human donor in good health (CMV status not recorded). Some clones in this sample may be carry-over from other donors' samples.

CDR3 amino acids: CASLWTGGFTGELFF. CDR3 DNA sequence: TGTGCCAGCCTCTGGACAGGGGGTTTCACCGGGGAGCTGTTTTTT. This chain uses TRBV12-3 or TRBV12-4 with TRBJ2-2, with 10 bases aligning to TRBD1. V lost 8 bases to trimming and J lost 4 bases; unmatched junction nucleotides: 7. This CDR3 region has 15 residues.